This T cell receptor (beta chain) was captured in a study of blood T cell repertoires in COVID-19. Study-wide background: Samples taken during acute and convalescent COVID-19 were collected in the United States, Italy and Spain. T cells, B-cell-depleted T cells, or PBMCs provided the cDNA or gDNA that served as material.

Authors' analysis steps: Amplified reference gene primers provided the basis for estimating nucleated cell counts. Assay used: immunoSEQ multiplex PCR; TCRdb lists only in-frame clones, some missing. Clone size and the V and J calls come from that table; the DNA yielded D and trimming. The sample lists about 150,000 clones, roughly 80% occurring once. The CDR3 consists of 13 residues. Germline V gene sequence: CDR1 LNHDA, CDR2 SQIVND (reference sequence). J gave up 5 bases and V 11 bases, and 8 bases lay outside the gene matches. The sequenced sample was peripheral blood. This TCR was sampled from a woman aged 60 to 75 with acute or convalescent COVID-19. The chain links TRBV19 to TRBJ1-5; 8 nucleotides line up with TRBD1. CDR3 loop: CAARTGLDQPQHF. In DNA form, the CDR3 reads TGTGCCGCCAGGACAGGGCTTGATCAGCCCCAGCATTTT.